The 29 T cell receptor beta chains below were found in one sample sequenced in a study of naive and memory T cell subsets. Whole-study findings and limits: Especially in CD8 cells, naive repertoires contained a few larger clonotypes, possibly CD45RA-re-expressing memory cells.

Their recognized antigens are unknown. An equimolar mix of two oligonucleotides served as the beta constant-region primer for TRBC1 and TRBC2. Nested alpha and beta constant-region primers with the SP2 primer drove four PCR rounds on ligated cDNA. TCRdb ran MiXCR on the UMI-ligation and nested PCR reads and lists one entry per CDR3 protein. The table lists 120,000 to 150,000 distinct CDR3 sequences, about 23% of them singletons. The sequenced sample consisted of naive CD4+ T cells from blood. These receptors were taken from a human donor in good health.

This sequence joins TRBV12-3 or TRBV12-4 and TRBJ1-5, with TRBD1 as a possible D gene (6 bases). The germline V and J ends were trimmed by 2 bases and 7 bases, with 12 bases remaining between them. The CDR3 is 14 amino acids. The CDR3 loop is CASSLRGAEQPQHF. DNA of the CDR3: TGTGCCAGCAGTTTACGGGGGGCCGAACAGCCCCAGCATTTT.

This clonotype was seen more than once but under ten times. V is TRBV30 and J is TRBJ2-1, with a weak D call TRBD1 (6 bases). Trimming left V 0 bases short and J 6 bases short, with 12 bases between. CDR1 GTSNPN and CDR2 SVGIG come from the germline V gene (reference sequence). This CDR3 is 14 amino acids long. The CDR3 region is CAWSVPPGVNEQFF. DNA of the CDR3: TGTGCCTGGAGTGTACCCCCAGGGGTCAATGAGCAGTTCTTC.

This clonotype was seen a handful of times. The chain recombines TRBV19 with TRBJ2-1, with no clear D. CDR1 is LNHDA and CDR2 is SQIVND in the germline V gene (reference sequence). The CDR3 covers 12 residues. Trimming shortened V by 3 bases and J by 8 bases, and 8 bases separated the two germline ends. CDR3: CASSMRSYEQFF. As DNA, the CDR3 is TGTGCCAGTAGTATGAGGTCGTATGAGCAGTTCTTC.

This clonotype was picked up many times. The chain links TRBV27 to TRBJ1-2; possibly TRBD1 for D (6 bases). CDR1 is MNHEY, CDR2 SMNVEV, per germline (reference sequence). The CDR3 has 16 residues. Trimming pared 5 bases from V and 0 bases from J, leaving 16 bases between. The CDR3 region is CASSPIGQLPNYGYTF. The DNA of the CDR3 is TGTGCCAGCAGTCCGATAGGACAGCTGCCTAACTATGGCTACACCTTC.

This clonotype occurred a few times. The chain joins TRBV15 to TRBJ2-7, with D tentatively TRBD1 (6 bases). CDR1 and CDR2 from the germline V gene are LNHNV and YYDKDF (reference sequence). The ends were cut back, 1 base at V and 0 bases at J, with 16 bases in the middle. The CDR3 is made up of 17 amino acids. The DNA of the CDR3 is TGTGCCACCAGCAGAGCCATGACAGGATTGGACTCCTACGAGCAGTACTTC. Protein: CATSRAMTGLDSYEQYF. Together with reference TRBV15 and TRBJ2-7, the CDR3 gives the full variable domain: DAMVIQNPRYQVTQFGKPVTLSCSQTLNHNVMYWYQQKSSQAPKLLFHYYDKDFNNEADTPDNFQSRRPNTSFCFLDIRSPGLGDTAMYLCATSRAMTGLDSYEQYFGPGTRLTVT.

The rearrangement uses TRBV12-3 or TRBV12-4 and TRBJ2-1; 8 nucleotides line up with TRBD2. V shed 5 bases, J shed 6 bases, and the junction held 12 bases outside the gene matches. CDR3 size: 16 residues. The CDR3 nucleotides read TGTGCCAGCAGTCTTAGCGGGAAACCACCCTGCAATGAGCAGTTCTTC. Translating it yields CASSLSGKPPCNEQFF.

This clonotype was observed a handful of times. The chain couples TRBV29-1 to TRBJ2-1; D not resolved. This CDR3 has 12 residues. The germline gives CDR1 SQVTM, CDR2 ANQGSEA. Trimming stripped 7 bases from V and 13 bases from J, with 20 bases between. CDR3 in amino acids: CSGRETSAAQFF. For the CDR3, the DNA is TGCAGCGGACGCGAAACCTCAGCCGCTCAGTTCTTC.

In the case of this clonotype: At one end the junction does not follow the germline gene, possibly because of a read error. This chain connects TRBV20-1 to TRBJ1-6, with 7 bases fitting TRBD1. This CDR3 is 15 amino acids long. The V gene's germline CDR1 is DFQATT and CDR2 SNEGSKA (reference sequence). Written as DNA, the CDR3 is TGCAGTGCTAGACAGGCAGGGGGTGTGAATTTACCCCTCCACTTT. Protein: CSARQAGGVNLPLHF.

This clonotype was counted between two and nine times. The chain combines TRBV7-6 with TRBJ2-7; D is perhaps TRBD2 (6 bases). In germline, CDR1 is SGHVS, CDR2 FNYEAQ. CDR3 length: 15 residues. Trimming removed 1 base at V and 0 bases at J, with 10 bases between. In DNA form, the CDR3 reads TGTGCCAGCAGCTTAGAGGAGGGCACCTCCTACGAGCAGTACTTC. Translation gives CASSLEEGTSYEQYF.

The V gene is TRBV7-8, the J gene TRBJ2-1, with 9 bases identical to TRBD2. The ends lost 6 bases at V and 15 bases at J; junction bases unmatched: 12. The CDR3 length is 13 residues. The germline V gene encodes CDR1 SGHVS and CDR2 FQNEAQ. CDR3 nucleotides: TGTGCCAGCAGTTACCCACCCTCAGCGGGAGGGTTCTTC. Protein product: CASSYPPSAGGFF. Drawing the rest from reference TRBV7-8 and TRBJ2-1, the complete variable domain is GAGVSQSPRYKVAKRGQDVALRCDPISGHVSLFWYQQALGQGPEFLTYFQNEAQLDKSGLPSDRFFAERPEGSVSTLKIQRTQQEDSAVYLCASSYPPSAGGFFGPGTRLTVL.

The rearrangement links TRBV5-1 to TRBJ2-1; D uncertain. Trimming left V 5 bases short and J 1 base short, with 13 bases between. CDR3 length equals 15 residues. Germline V lookup: CDR1 SGHRS, CDR2 YFSETQ. CDR3 DNA: TGCGCCAGCAGTGTGACGCGGAGATCCTACAATGAGCAGTTCTTC. It codes for CASSVTRRSYNEQFF.

The chain recombines TRBV29-1 with TRBJ1-1, with D uncertain. Germline V gives CDR1 SQVTM, CDR2 ANQGSEA. The ends were cut back, 2 bases at V and 0 bases at J, with 7 bases in the middle. The CDR3 is 13 residues long. The CDR3, as DNA: TGCAGCGTTGAAAGGAGATTGAACACTGAAGCTTTCTTT. This codes for CSVERRLNTEAFF. The full variable domain, its missing parts supplied by reference TRBV29-1 and TRBJ1-1, is SAVISQKPSRDICQRGTSLTIQCQVDSQVTMMFWYRQQPGQSLTLIATANQGSEATYESGFVIDKFPISRPNLTFSTLTVSNMSPEDSSIYLCSVERRLNTEAFFGQGTRLTVV.

V usage is TRBV19 and J usage is TRBJ2-3, with 7 bases matching TRBD1. V lost 7 bases and J lost 1; bases outside the gene matches: 8. CDR3 length: 15 amino acids. Germline V gene data show CDR1 as LNHDA and CDR2 as SQIVND (reference sequence). The DNA of the CDR3 is TGTGCCAGTATGGTACAGGGGCTGGGCACAGATACGCAGTATTTT. The encoded protein is CASMVQGLGTDTQYF.

There are a few counts of this clonotype. The chain employs TRBV6-5 and TRBJ2-6, with D unclear. There are 15 residues in the CDR3. The germline gives CDR1 MNHEY, CDR2 SVGAGI. V dropped 4 bases and J dropped 2 bases, with 9 bases sitting between them. In DNA, the CDR3 is TGTGCCAGCAGTTCCCCTAGGACTGGGGCCAACGTCCTGACTTTC. Its translation: CASSSPRTGANVLTF.

This clonotype was counted only a few times. The rearrangement links TRBV28 to TRBJ2-7; no clear D gene. CDR1 is MDHEN and CDR2 is SYDVKM in the germline V gene. Trimming cost V 3 bases and J 6 bases, with 9 bases left between them. This CDR3 has 12 amino acids. In DNA, the CDR3 is TGTGCCAGCAGTTTCGGCTCCATCGAGCAGTACTTC. Protein product: CASSFGSIEQYF.

This clonotype has at least ten counts. The chain has TRBV20-1 and TRBJ2-3, with 10 positions matching TRBD1. V shed 5 bases, J shed 4 bases, and the junction held 9 bases outside the gene matches. The CDR3 totals 15 residues. From germline, CDR1 is DFQATT and CDR2 SNEGSKA (reference sequence). The CDR3 nucleotides read TGCAGTGCTGAGACCCGGACAGGGGGAGCAGATACGCAGTATTTT. Its translation: CSAETRTGGADTQYF.

This chain joins TRBV20-1 and TRBJ1-1, with a weak D call TRBD1 (5 bases). CDR3 length: 16 residues. CDR1 is DFQATT and CDR2 is SNEGSKA in the germline V gene (reference sequence). Trimming took off 0 bases at V and 6 bases at J, with 20 bases between the two ends. This CDR3 is CSAREPLQGRGAEAFF. The CDR3 DNA follows: TGCAGTGCTAGAGAACCCCTTCAAGGGCGAGGGGCTGAAGCTTTCTTT.

This clonotype occurred a few times. This sequence joins TRBV10-3 and TRBJ2-1; 16 bases map to TRBD2. The CDR3 is 18 amino acids. Germline V CDR1 and CDR2: ENHRY, SYGVKD. Trimming cost V 2 bases and J 7 bases; bases outside gene matches: 8. The CDR3 nucleotides read TGTGCCATCAGTGAGCGGGGACTAGCGGGAGGGGTAGAGAATGAGCAGTTCTTC. It is translated as CAISERGLAGGVENEQFF.

In this sample, this clonotype turned up many times. The V call is TRBV29-1, the J call TRBJ2-7, with D maybe TRBD1 (7 bases). Germline V gene lookup returns CDR1 SQVTM and CDR2 ANQGSEA. V lost 0 bases and J 2 bases, leaving 17 bases between the germline ends. CDR3 size: 16 residues. CDR3 residues: CSVEDPFGRGAYEQYF. Written as DNA, the CDR3 is TGCAGCGTTGAAGATCCTTTTGGCAGGGGGGCCTACGAGCAGTACTTC.

This clonotype appeared a few times. The V gene is TRBV6-4, the J gene TRBJ1-1; the D gene is possibly TRBD1 (5 bases). The V end lost 3 bases, the J end lost 0 bases, and 5 bases lay between the germline ends. CDR1 is MRHNA, CDR2 SNTAGT, per germline. This CDR3 contains 13 residues. The CDR3 loop reads CASSEGVNTEAFF. As DNA, the CDR3 is TGTGCCAGCAGTGAAGGGGTGAACACTGAAGCTTTCTTT.

Only a few counts were recorded for this clonotype. The chain is built from TRBV2 and TRBJ2-1; no clear D gene. Looked up from germline, CDR1 is SNHLY and CDR2 is FYNNEI. Trimming took off 6 bases at V and 4 bases at J, with 19 bases between the two ends. This CDR3 has 16 amino acids. The CDR3 sequence is CASREIALTPYNEQFF. The CDR3 DNA is TGTGCCAGCAGAGAAATAGCCCTTACACCGTACAATGAGCAGTTCTTC. Together with reference TRBV2 and TRBJ2-1, the CDR3 gives the full variable domain: EPEVTQTPSHQVTQMGQEVILRCVPISNHLYFYWYRQILGQKVEFLVSFYNNEISEKSEIFDDQFSVERPDGSNFTLKIRSTKLEDSAMYFCASREIALTPYNEQFFGPGTRLTVL.

This clonotype was detected a few times. V gene TRBV7-9 combines with J gene TRBJ2-2; TRBD1 might be the D (6 bases). The CDR3 runs to 15 residues. Looked up from germline, CDR1 is SEHNR and CDR2 is FQNEAQ (reference sequence). Trimming left V 5 bases short and J 0 bases short, with 10 bases between. The DNA of the CDR3 is TGTGCCAGCAGCCTCGACAGGACGAACACCGGGGAGCTGTTTTTT. It encodes CASSLDRTNTGELFF.

The V gene is TRBV20-1, the J gene TRBJ1-6; TRBD1 aligns across 9 bases. Looked up from germline, CDR1 is DFQATT and CDR2 is SNEGSKA (reference sequence). The junction had 3 bases not matched to a gene; V was cut back by 5 bases and J by 7 bases. The CDR3 sequence is 13 residues long. CDR3 in amino acids: CSALTGGNSPLHF. The CDR3 nucleotides are TGCAGTGCTCTCACAGGGGGCAATTCACCCCTCCACTTT.

The V call is TRBV29-1, the J call TRBJ1-4; 9 bases fit TRBD1. Germline lookup yields CDR1 SQVTM and CDR2 ANQGSEA. J lost 10 bases, V lost 7 bases, and 10 bases had no gene match. The CDR3 is made up of 13 amino acids. The chain's CDR3 is CSATTGGTGKLFF. For the CDR3, the DNA is TGCAGCGCAACGACAGGGGGGACTGGAAAACTGTTTTTT.

This clonotype was recorded at least ten times. The chain employs TRBV20-1 and TRBJ2-1, with TRBD2 matching over 8 bases. The CDR3 has 16 residues. Unmatched junction bases numbered 16, after V lost 5 bases and J lost 7 bases. Germline CDR1 and CDR2: DFQATT and SNEGSKA (reference sequence). CDR3 DNA: TGCAGTGCTCAATACCTGATGAGCGGGAGTGAGAATGAGCAGTTCTTC. Translation gives CSAQYLMSGSENEQFF.

This clonotype was seen at least ten times. The chain employs TRBV29-1 and TRBJ2-3, with D unresolved. In germline, CDR1 is SQVTM, CDR2 ANQGSEA. Trimming removed 4 bases at V and 0 bases at J, with 11 bases between. The CDR3 extends over 14 amino acids. In DNA form, the CDR3 reads TGCAGCGTTGTCCCAGCGCCTAGCACAGATACGCAGTATTTT. Its protein product is CSVVPAPSTDTQYF.

This clonotype has a handful of counts. J is TRBJ2-1 and V is TRBV20-1; D is perhaps TRBD2 (5 bases). Trimming cost V 5 bases and J 7 bases, with 18 bases left between them. This CDR3 is built from 14 residues. Germline V gene lookup returns CDR1 DFQATT and CDR2 SNEGSKA (reference sequence). The DNA for the CDR3 is TGCAGTGCTTCCCTAGGTACGAGGAGGAATGAGCAGTTCTTC. It translates to CSASLGTRRNEQFF.

This clonotype came up a few times. The J gene is TRBJ2-6, the V gene TRBV6-5; D might be TRBD1 (6 bases). V was shortened by 6 bases and J by 0 bases, with 12 bases between the two germline ends. The CDR3 extends over 16 amino acids. Germline V gene lookup returns CDR1 MNHEY and CDR2 SVGAGI. This CDR3 reads CASSYDRTSGANVLTF. The DNA of the CDR3 is TGTGCCAGCAGCTACGACAGGACCTCTGGGGCCAACGTCCTGACTTTC.

The V call is TRBV6-5, the J call TRBJ2-1; 10 bases match TRBD2. The CDR3 sequence is 24 residues long. Germline loops: CDR1 MNHEY, CDR2 SVGAGI. Trimming took 2 bases from V and 0 from J; bases not matched to a gene: 25. The CDR3 protein is CASSYELFTIPGLASKSSYNEQFF. The CDR3 bases are TGTGCCAGCAGTTACGAACTTTTTACCATTCCGGGACTAGCGTCGAAGAGCTCCTACAATGAGCAGTTCTTC.